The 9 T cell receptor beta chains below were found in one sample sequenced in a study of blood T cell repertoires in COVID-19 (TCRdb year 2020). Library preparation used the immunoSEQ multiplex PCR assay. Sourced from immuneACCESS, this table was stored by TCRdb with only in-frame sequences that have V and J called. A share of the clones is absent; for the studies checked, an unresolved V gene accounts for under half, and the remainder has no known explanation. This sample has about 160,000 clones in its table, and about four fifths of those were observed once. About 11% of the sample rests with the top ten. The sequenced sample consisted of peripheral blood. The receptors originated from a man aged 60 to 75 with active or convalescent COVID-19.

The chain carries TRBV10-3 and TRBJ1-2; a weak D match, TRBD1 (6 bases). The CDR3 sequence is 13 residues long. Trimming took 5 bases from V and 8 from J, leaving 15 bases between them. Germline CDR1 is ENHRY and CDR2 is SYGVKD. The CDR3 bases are TGTGCCATCAGTCCACAGGGCCCCGCGGGCTACACCTTC. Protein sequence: CAISPQGPAGYTF.

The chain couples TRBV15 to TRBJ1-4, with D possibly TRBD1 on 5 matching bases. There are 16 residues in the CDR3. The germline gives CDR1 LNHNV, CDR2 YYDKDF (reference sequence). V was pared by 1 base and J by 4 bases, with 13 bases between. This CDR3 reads CATSRVGGTGNEKLFF. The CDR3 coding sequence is TGTGCCACCAGCAGAGTGGGAGGGACCGGTAATGAAAAACTGTTTTTT.

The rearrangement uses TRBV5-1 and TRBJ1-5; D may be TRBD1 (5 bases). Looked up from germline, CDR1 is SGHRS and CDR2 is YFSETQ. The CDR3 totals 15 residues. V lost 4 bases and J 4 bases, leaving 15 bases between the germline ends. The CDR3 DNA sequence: TGCGCCAGCAGCCTCGGGGGAGGGAAGAATCAGCCCCAGCATTTT. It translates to CASSLGGGKNQPQHF.

CDR3: CASSRRQGNGDEQYF. CDR3 DNA: TGTGCCAGCAGCCGGAGACAGGGCAATGGGGACGAGCAGTACTTC. The V call is TRBV7-6, the J call TRBJ2-7, with 7 bases that match TRBD1. The CDR3 totals 15 residues. CDR1 is SGHVS and CDR2 is FNYEAQ in the germline V gene. With 5 bases clipped from V and 5 bases from J, the junction kept 12 bases outside the gene matches.

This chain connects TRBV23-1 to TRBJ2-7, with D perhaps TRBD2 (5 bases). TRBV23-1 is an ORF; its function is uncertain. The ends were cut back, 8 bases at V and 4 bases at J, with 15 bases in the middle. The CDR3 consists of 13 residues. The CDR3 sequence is CASGSGTSYEQYF. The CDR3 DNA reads TGCGCCAGCGGATCGGGAACTTCTTACGAGCAGTACTTC.

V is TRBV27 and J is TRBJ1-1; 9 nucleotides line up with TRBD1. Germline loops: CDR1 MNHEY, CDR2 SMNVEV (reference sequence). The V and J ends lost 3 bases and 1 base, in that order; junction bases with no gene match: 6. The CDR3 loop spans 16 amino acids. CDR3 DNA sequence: TGTGCCAGCAGTTTCCGGACAGGGGACCAGAACACTGAAGCTTTCTTT. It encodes CASSFRTGDQNTEAFF.

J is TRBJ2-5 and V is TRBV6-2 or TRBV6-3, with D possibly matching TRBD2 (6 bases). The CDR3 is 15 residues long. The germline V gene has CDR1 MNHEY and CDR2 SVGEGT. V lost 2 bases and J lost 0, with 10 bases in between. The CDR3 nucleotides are TGTGCCAGCAGTTACACGCCGGGAGACCAAGAGACCCAGTACTTC. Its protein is CASSYTPGDQETQYF.

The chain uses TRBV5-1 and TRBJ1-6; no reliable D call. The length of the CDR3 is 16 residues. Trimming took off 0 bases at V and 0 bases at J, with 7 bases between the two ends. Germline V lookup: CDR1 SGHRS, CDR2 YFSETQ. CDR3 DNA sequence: TGCGCCAGCAGCTTGGACTCGAGCTCCTATAATTCACCCCTCCACTTT. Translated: CASSLDSSSYNSPLHF.

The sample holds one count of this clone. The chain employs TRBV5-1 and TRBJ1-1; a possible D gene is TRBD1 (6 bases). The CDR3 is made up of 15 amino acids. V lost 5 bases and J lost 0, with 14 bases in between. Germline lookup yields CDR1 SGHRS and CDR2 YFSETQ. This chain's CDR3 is CASSHVQGLNTEAFF. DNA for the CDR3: TGCGCCAGCAGTCACGTACAGGGACTGAACACTGAAGCTTTCTTT.